The clone carrying this T cell receptor beta chain has ten or more counts. Its antigen is unknown. Time point reported: newly diagnosed GD, antithyroid drugs for less than 3 months. Extracted RNA from PBMCs served as the source of the TCR library. Looked up from germline, CDR1 is MNHEY and CDR2 is SMNVEV (reference sequence). This CDR3 is built from 17 residues. V trimming: 0 bases; J trimming: 4 bases; junction bases outside the gene matches: 7. Through Arm-PCR of CDR3 regions and iRepertoire HTBI primers, TCR beta libraries were built. TCRdb ran MiXCR on the multiplex PCR reads and lists one entry per CDR3 protein. Here the sample spans about 540,000 distinct CDR3 sequences, roughly 14% being singletons. This sample is part of a study of regulatory T cells in long-lasting Graves disease. Study-wide points: Persistent patients shared more public clonotypes (about 2,700) than newly diagnosed patients (roughly 960).

A further study also used this sample, focusing on T cells in Graves' hyperthyroidism and ophthalmopathy. From that study: It was uncontrolled infection, other autoimmune disease, pregnancy or lactation that excluded patients. First-round RT-PCR of the TCR CDR3 relied on the HTBI primer set.

The sequence derives from a man aged 25-45 years with Graves disease. The chain combines TRBV27 with TRBJ2-7; 12 bases match TRBD2. Sequenced material: peripheral blood mononuclear cells (PBMCs), taken at new diagnosis, from a patient treated with antithyroid drugs. The CDR3 sequence is CASSLSRLAGGQYEQYF. CDR3 nucleotide sequence: TGTGCCAGCAGTTTATCGCGGCTAGCGGGAGGGCAGTACGAGCAGTACTTC.